This T cell receptor (beta chain) was captured in a study of cytomegalovirus exposure and HLA in healthy donors. Overall study context: An earlier analysis identified 100 million to 130 million unique TCR beta sequences in about 179 million T cells. Points from the study as a whole: It was only CMV serostatus that was available as immune exposure information. Being productive about 87% or about 30% of the time was typical of most TCR beta V segments in an earlier analysis.

PCR used 60 Vbeta primers and 13 Jbeta primers. Only in-frame clones appear in the TCRdb table, and some are missing; sequencing was by immunoSEQ multiplex PCR. This table has roughly 100,000 clones, around 73% appearing once. Trimming stripped 3 bases from V and 1 base from J, with 9 bases between. Germline V gene sequence: CDR1 SGHVS, CDR2 FNYEAQ. This CDR3 has 15 amino acids. As to this clone: What it recognizes is unknown.

The chain carries TRBV7-6 and TRBJ2-2, with D tentatively TRBD2 (6 bases). Sequencing used PBMCs. This clonotype originated in a woman between 40 and 50 years old in good health and CMV-seronegative. CDR3 residues: CASSLGGKNTGELFF. The CDR3 region has the DNA TGTGCCAGCAGCTTGGGCGGGAAGAACACCGGGGAGCTGTTTTTT.